This TCR beta chain stems from a study of blood T cell repertoires in COVID-19. About the research overall: Collection of acute and convalescent COVID-19 samples took place in the United States, Italy and Spain. PBMCs, B-cell-depleted T cells, or T cells were the source of the cDNA or gDNA that made up the material.

The protocol was immunoSEQ multiplex PCR, while the TCRdb copy is restricted to in-frame clones and leaves out a portion. The sample carries about 240,000 clones, around 89% recorded once. Germline V lookup: CDR1 MNHEY, CDR2 SMNVEV (reference sequence). After removal of 6 bases from V and 5 bases from J, the junction contained 5 bases not matched to a gene. CDR3 length: 13 amino acids. The study recruited people aged 18 to 89 years across under 25 US areas. The rearrangement links TRBV27 to TRBJ2-5, with 8 bases that match TRBD1. The specimen sequenced was PBMCs or T cells enriched from blood (not recorded which). The clonotype comes from a woman between 25 and 40 years old who had recovered from COVID-19. CDR3 residues: CASSSGGFETQYF. DNA for the CDR3: TGTGCCAGCAGCTCAGGGGGCTTTGAGACCCAGTACTTC.